The 5 T cell receptor beta chains below were found in one sample sequenced in a study of Ad26.COV2.S vaccination and SARS-CoV-2 variants. As to treatment: over 15 received Ad26.COV2.S at low or high dose, single or two shots; roughly five received placebo; per-sample allocation not given. Repertoires come from day 63 after the first vaccine or placebo injection. The protocol was immunoSEQ multiplex PCR, while the TCRdb copy is restricted to in-frame clones and leaves out a portion. The data hold about 350,000 clones, with roughly 90% observed a single time. The starting material was peripheral blood, obtained in a trial of Ad26.COV2.S vaccine versus placebo. The receptors originated from a person between 18 and 65 years old who received the Ad26.COV2.S COVID-19 vaccine or a placebo.

The chain links TRBV18 to TRBJ1-1; 7 bases fit TRBD1. V gave up 2 bases and J gave up 1 base; unmatched junction bases: 4. There are 15 residues in the CDR3. Germline lookup yields CDR1 KGHSH and CDR2 LQKENI. DNA of the CDR3: TGTGCCAGCTCACCATCTGCAGGGGGGAACACTGAAGCTTTCTTT. As protein: CASSPSAGGNTEAFF.

This rearrangement joins TRBV7-9 to TRBJ2-3; the D gene could be TRBD1 or TRBD2 (6 bases each). The CDR3 totals 16 residues. From germline, CDR1 is SEHNR and CDR2 FQNEAQ (reference sequence). The V and J ends lost 6 bases and 0 bases respectively, with 16 bases between them. The CDR3 loop reads CASSKRWGASTDTQYF. The CDR3 DNA reads as TGTGCCAGCAGTAAGAGGTGGGGGGCCAGCACAGATACGCAGTATTTT. The whole variable domain, remainder taken from reference TRBV7-9 and TRBJ2-3, is DTGVSQNPRHKITKRGQNVTFRCDPISEHNRLYWYRQTLGQGPEFLTYFQNEAQLEKSRLLSDRFSAERPKGSFSTLEIQRTEQGDSAMYLCASSKRWGASTDTQYFGPGTRLTVL.

This chain connects TRBV5-4 to TRBJ1-6, with D perhaps TRBD1 (5 bases). This CDR3 is built from 14 residues. Trimming shortened V by 0 bases and J by 7 bases, and 8 bases separated the two germline ends. CDR1 SGHNT and CDR2 YYREEE come from the germline V gene (reference sequence). For the CDR3, the DNA is TGTGCCAGCAGCTTGGGGCGGGGGAATTCACCCCTCCACTTT. It yields the protein CASSLGRGNSPLHF. The whole variable domain, filled in from reference TRBV5-4 and TRBJ1-6, reads ETGVTQSPTHLIKTRGQQVTLRCSSQSGHNTVSWYQQALGQGPQFIFQYYREEENGRGNFPPRFSGLQFPNYSSELNVNALELDDSALYLCASSLGRGNSPLHFGNGTRLTVT.

This clone was seen just once. The chain is built from TRBV6-1 and TRBJ2-7; D is possibly TRBD2 (5 bases). Per germline, CDR1 MNHNS and CDR2 SASEGT. V was cut by 2 bases and J by 2 bases, with 10 bases left in between. The CDR3 length is 14 residues. The CDR3 loop reads CASSEIEGTYEQYF. The CDR3 nucleotides read TGTGCCAGCAGTGAAATCGAGGGCACCTACGAGCAGTACTTC.

The genes are TRBV6-5 and TRBJ2-2; D gene ambiguous. The germline V gene encodes CDR1 MNHEY and CDR2 SVGAGI. This CDR3 region has 14 residues. V lost 7 bases and J 1 base, leaving 10 bases between the germline ends. The CDR3 DNA reads TGTGCCAGCACCTTGAAAGGGAACACCGGGGAGCTGTTTTTT. It encodes CASTLKGNTGELFF.